This paragraph covers one T cell receptor beta chain sequence. Its antigen is not yet known. Qualities for individual bases were not recorded, and no much larger clone is one base off. The source of the sample is a study of blood T cell repertoires in COVID-19 (dated by TCRdb to about 2020). Regarding the research as a whole: Samples from collaborators originated in the United States, Italy and Spain and spanned both the acute and convalescent phases of COVID-19. The material from the prospective study consisted of cDNA or gDNA derived from T cells, B-cell-depleted T cells, or PBMCs. The dataset comprised deeply sampled blood TCRbeta repertoires from subjects exposed to, actively infected with, or recovered from COVID-19. A freely available public database, intended as a resource for researchers studying the immune response to SARS-CoV-2, is where the repertoires were released. Samples came from the ongoing ImmuneRACE study (first 160 participants) plus 1,254 subjects from 6 global collaborators. Sample metadata almost always included a de-identified subject ID, COVID-19 status, age in years and sex. Where available, HLA class I and class II types were obtained from metadata supplied by the sample provider rather than from assay-based typing. General findings and caveats noted by the study authors: Clinical and demographic metadata were provided uncurated, with the amount varying by source and participant.

The immunoSEQ Assay, a bias-controlled multiplex PCR, was used to amplify TCRbeta CDR3 regions from genomic DNA. Per the original workflow: Within the assay, amplification of reference gene primers was used to estimate how many nucleated cells each sample contained. To quantify the absolute abundance of each unique TCRbeta CDR3 rearrangement, sequence reads were collapsed and filtered. Productive Simpson clonality was computed per sample as the square root of Simpson's diversity index over productive rearrangements. What TCRdb holds here is the immuneACCESS table cut down to in-frame rearrangements. Part of the clones is not present; checked against another copy, under half of the missing clones reflect an unresolved V gene, and the others are unexplained. Clone size and the V and J calls come from that table; the DNA yielded D and trimming. The sample includes nearly 350,000 clones, with about 83% observed a single time. Approximately 3% of the sample is held by the ten biggest clonotypes.

The collaborating institutions used their own protocols to collect whole blood in K2EDTA tubes. For TCRbeta analysis, collaborators shipped samples in one of three forms: frozen whole blood, isolated PBMCs, or DNA extracted from either of those sample types. Specimen: peripheral blood. The TCR sequence derives from a man younger than 40 with active or convalescent COVID-19.

The CDR3 reads as follows: CASTRTGLGNYGYTF. The nucleotides are TGTGCCAGCACCCGGACAGGGTTGGGGAACTATGGCTACACCTTC. The rearranged chain carries TRBV6-5 and TRBJ1-2, with TRBD1 matching 8 junction bases. CDR1 is given as MNHEY and CDR2 as SVGAGI, both from the germline V gene. The CDR3 runs 15 residues from the cysteine to the phenylalanine. Of the read, only the CDR3 DNA is kept; its 45 bases are in frame from base 1. Trimmed from V: 7 bases; trimmed from J: 2 bases; junction bases lacking a gene match: 9.